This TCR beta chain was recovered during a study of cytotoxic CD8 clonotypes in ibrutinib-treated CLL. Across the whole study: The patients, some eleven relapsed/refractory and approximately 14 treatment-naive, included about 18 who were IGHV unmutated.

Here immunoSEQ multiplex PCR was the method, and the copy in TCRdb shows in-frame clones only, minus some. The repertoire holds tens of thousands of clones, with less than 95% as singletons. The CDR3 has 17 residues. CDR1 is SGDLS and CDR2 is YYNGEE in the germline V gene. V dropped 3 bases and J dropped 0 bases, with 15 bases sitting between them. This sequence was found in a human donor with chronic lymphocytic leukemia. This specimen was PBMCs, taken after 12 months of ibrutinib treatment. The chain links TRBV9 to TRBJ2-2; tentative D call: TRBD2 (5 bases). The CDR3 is CASSEGMGSANTGELFF. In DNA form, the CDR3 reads TGTGCCAGCAGCGAGGGTATGGGGAGCGCGAACACCGGGGAGCTGTTTTTT.